The present T cell receptor beta chain was sequenced within a study of shared clonotypes between healthy human individuals. In the original analysis: Sequence data from immunoSEQ were junction-only and lacked quality scores; consequently, filtering differed. Sequencing used immunoSEQ multiplex PCR; TCRdb keeps in-frame clones, though not all of them. The V and J calls and clone size come from that table; D and trimming were worked out from the DNA. The sample has over a million clones, about 96% seen once. The CDR3 length is 12 residues. Trimming removed 4 bases at V and 4 bases at J, with 9 bases between. CDR1 SGHNT and CDR2 YYREEE come from the germline V gene (reference sequence). As regards this clone: Its antigen is currently unknown. Other DNA sequences from this sample encode an identical CDR3 as well.

The donors were all Caucasian adults (living in Nashville, Tennessee). Study outcomes and limitations: Sorted-subset sequencing, rarefaction showed, was incomplete despite large depth.

This clonotype originated in a man in his thirties or forties in good health. Sequenced: naive CD4+ T cells sorted from blood. Subset specified: CD45RA+ positively selected. V and J are TRBV5-4 and TRBJ2-7, with D perhaps matching TRBD1 or TRBD2 (5 bases each). The CDR3 here is CASSGGPYEQYF. The CDR3, as DNA: TGTGCCAGCAGCGGGGGACCGTACGAGCAGTACTTC. The full variable domain, with the rest looked up from reference TRBV5-4 and TRBJ2-7, is ETGVTQSPTHLIKTRGQQVTLRCSSQSGHNTVSWYQQALGQGPQFIFQYYREEENGRGNFPPRFSGLQFPNYSSELNVNALELDDSALYLCASSGGPYEQYFGPGTRLTVT.